This paragraph covers one T cell receptor (beta chain) sequence. From germline, CDR1 is LNHDA and CDR2 SQIVND (reference sequence). This CDR3 spans 13 amino acids. V was pared by 8 bases and J by 8 bases, with 18 bases between. Measured with immunoSEQ multiplex PCR; TCRdb has only the in-frame clones, and not every one. The table lists over 150,000 clones, approximately 90% of them singletons. The sample originates from a study of T cell responses to AZD1222 COVID-19 vaccine. This receptor was identified in an adult who received the AZD1222 COVID-19 vaccine. The sample was peripheral blood, taken 28 days after the second AZD1222 dose. This chain links TRBV19 with TRBJ1-2; D is perhaps TRBD1 (5 bases). In nucleotides, the CDR3 is TGTGCCAGTGGAACAGGTGGGAGGAGAGGCTACACCTTC. It is translated as CASGTGGRRGYTF.